The T cell receptor beta chain under discussion was sequenced for a study of beta chain features in type 1 diabetes (dated by TCRdb to between 2018 and 2020). Study-wide context: No differences in mean age, gender distribution, total cell number or subset yield were found between patients and healthy donors. A total of about 100 million sorted cells were examined across all samples, and RNA yield correlated strongly with the number of cells per subset. The study compared TCRB repertoires of sorted circulating CD4+ T cell subsets between recently diagnosed type 1 diabetes patients and matched healthy donors. Regulatory and stem cell-like memory subsets were obtained from only 8 patients and roughly eight healthy donors, while naive and central memory subsets were obtained from all 28 donors.

All of the isolated RNA was reverse transcribed with the High Capacity cDNA Reverse Transcription Kit, so expressed TCRB transcripts were sequenced. Deep immunoSEQ sequencing was performed on naive, central memory and regulatory T cell samples, with an average of roughly 3.3 million total reads per sample. Sorted cells were lysed in RLT buffer and RNA was extracted with DNase-treated RNeasy Micro or Mini kits, depending on cell number. To prevent cross-contamination, each cell subset was processed individually, whereas patient and healthy donor samples were processed jointly. Using the immunoSEQ multiplex PCR, TCRB sequences were amplified from cDNA into 87-bp fragments spanning the CDR3 region. Sequencing of the amplicons was done on the Illumina HiSeq platform. As for the original processing: PCR bias was computationally corrected using synthetic template baselines, reads within Hamming distance 2 were collapsed, and singletons that could not be merged were discarded. Reads were aligned against IMGT so that V, D and J genes, CDR3 length and insertions or deletions at six rearrangement sites could be assigned. Clonotype counts were normalized to sorted cell number within each subset before computing true diversity and Gini coefficients with the tcR R package. The overlap coefficient, calculated on TCRB nucleotide sequences, was used to measure repertoire sharing. Out-of-frame TCRB sequences from naive cells were analyzed to stand in for the pre-selection repertoire. The table was pulled from immuneACCESS by TCRdb, which kept in-frame rearrangements only. Such tables lose some clones; where checked, under half of the loss comes from unresolved V genes, and the rest has no known cause. The D gene and trimming were derived from the DNA, and the V and J assignments and clone size from that table. The sample profile shows hundreds of thousands of clones; over 9.5% of them were found once. Approximately 0.045% of the sample belongs to the ten largest clones.

This clone has a handful of counts. Its antigen remains unidentified. No base qualities exist here, and no much larger clone lies one base off it. Results and caveats for the whole study, not just this receptor: The naive, central memory and regulatory TCRB repertoires appeared to resemble one another more closely among patients than among healthy donors. Because cDNA rather than genomic DNA was sequenced, highly expressing activated cells could have been over-represented, although no difference in activation and CD3 levels was found between groups. A moderate but significant shortening of TCRB CDR3 length was observed in type 1 diabetes patients in all four CD4+ subsets. Shorter templates might be favored by PCR, yet because patient and control samples were amplified and corrected together, any such skew would affect both groups equally. Because the HLA sub-analyses included only small numbers of individuals, any influence of HLA type on TCRB rearrangement was left unresolved. At VDJ recombination sites, patients with type 1 diabetes made fewer insertions and deleted more nucleotides, a pattern implying thymic rearrangement abnormalities.

A single peripheral blood draw of approximately 120 mL on average was collected from each donor into heparinised tubes. Using a panel that included CD45RO, CCR7, CD25, CD127, CD95 and CD27, naive, central memory, regulatory and stem cell-like memory CD4+ T cells were sorted on a BD FACSAria II. Every sorted population had a purity above 95%. PBMCs were isolated immediately by Lymphoprep density gradient centrifugation and stained directly without culture. To minimize batch effects, samples were stained and sorted in pairs, one healthy donor with one patient per experiment. From the germline V gene (reference sequence), CDR1 is GTSNPN and CDR2 is SVGIG. Reading from cysteine to phenylalanine, the CDR3 counts 11 amino acids. Solely the CDR3 DNA is kept, with 33 bases framed from the first base. V gives up 3 bases and J gives up 5 bases, and the segment between their germline ends measures 7 bases.

The clonotype originates from a woman under 30 in good health. The rearranged segments are TRBV30 and TRBJ1-1; no D gene can be assigned with confidence. Sequencing was performed on naive CD4+ T cells from blood. This specimen's cell subset or site label, per the study, means: true naive CD4+ T cells. The DNA sequence reads TGTGCCTGGAGGGAAAATACTGAAGCTTTCTTT. Protein translation: CAWRENTEAFF. The variable domain in full, with residues beyond the CDR3 obtained from the reference TRBV30 and TRBJ1-1 genes, is SQTIHQWPATLVQPVGSPLSLECTVEGTSNPNLYWYRQAAGRGLQLLFYSVGIGQISSEVPQNLSASRPQDRQFILSSKKLLLSDSGFYLCAWRENTEAFFGQGTRLTVV.